The rows below give T cell receptor beta chains drawn from one sample of a study of cytomegalovirus exposure and HLA in healthy donors. TCRdb's table, derived via immunoSEQ multiplex PCR, lists solely in-frame clones and lacks some. The repertoire holds 160,000 or so clones, with around 87% as singletons. Material: PBMCs. All receptors come from a woman in her 30s in good health and CMV-seronegative. The conserved cysteine and the conserved F or W are not part of the CDR3 here.

v_gene	j_gene	CDR3aa
TRBV6-1	TRBJ2-2	ASSEGRTGETYGELF
TRBV6-5	TRBJ1-1	ASSPGGPGRTEAF
TRBV30	TRBJ2-7	AWSDQLGHARYEQY
TRBV29-1	TRBJ1-4	SVGQAHNEKLF
TRBV7-6	TRBJ1-5	ASSSNLDQPQH
TRBV6-1	TRBJ1-3	ASSGQKTGNTIY
TRBV16	TRBJ1-1	ASRSTGLRNTEAF
TRBV9	TRBJ2-1	ASSEMTSGGDYEQF
TRBV10-2	TRBJ2-7	ASSEWDRPYEQY
TRBV18	TRBJ1-1	ASSALQGANTEAF
TRBV5-4	TRBJ2-2	ASSLYTNTGELF
TRBV27	TRBJ2-1	ASSFYPAGGQGEQF
TRBV30	TRBJ2-3	AWRTSGGTDTQY
TRBV6-5	TRBJ2-1	ASRRLQGFREQF
TRBV4-3	TRBJ1-4	ASSQGDRESEKLF
TRBV20-1	TRBJ2-1	SARPVSEQF
TRBV11-2	TRBJ2-3	ASSLELGGGRTDTQY
TRBV9	TRBJ1-2	ASSVGGDRPVRGYT
TRBV6-1	TRBJ1-4	ASSDIQGRNEKLF
TRBV5-1	TRBJ1-2	ASSPDRGWGYT
TRBV5-1	TRBJ2-1	ASSLTSGGAYNEQF
TRBV28	TRBJ1-2	ATNYPGQGYGYT
TRBV4-2	TRBJ2-1	ASSQDRVSYNEQF
TRBV27	TRBJ2-7	ASSLWTGGYEQY
TRBV5-6	TRBJ2-6	ASSWGQAYSGANVLT
TRBV6-5	TRBJ2-7	ASGKTGGNSYEQY
TRBV27	TRBJ2-7	ASSSSLKPYEQY
TRBV11-2	TRBJ2-7	ASSPSAGWGHSYEQY
TRBV13	TRBJ1-2	ASSLSGTGFYGYT
TRBV4-3	TRBJ2-1	ASSQVLTSGGYEQF
TRBV19	TRBJ1-1	ASSIRQGNTEAF
TRBV6-6	TRBJ1-1	ASTIKQNTEAF
TRBV7-2	TRBJ2-3	ASSPRTSGGEKDTQY
TRBV6-1	TRBJ2-7	ASWLDYEQY
TRBV19	TRBJ1-5	ASSLNSGGYQPQH
TRBV11-2	TRBJ1-1	ASSLVGGGTEAF
TRBV5-1	TRBJ2-7	ASSLSRDEQY
TRBV6-1	TRBJ1-1	ASTGQLNTEAF
TRBV6-1	TRBJ1-1	ASIVVNTEAF
TRBV9	TRBJ1-1	ASSLRESWANEAF